This T cell receptor (beta chain) was recovered during a study of T cells in Graves' hyperthyroidism and ophthalmopathy. This clonotype was detected many times. What it binds is unknown. Germline CDR1 WSHSY, CDR2 SAAADI. The V gene lost 10 bases and the J gene lost 3 bases, with 15 bases spanning the gap. CDR3 length: 13 amino acids. RNA transcripts yielded amplified TCR beta CDR3 regions. The primer set for the first-round RT-PCR of the TCR CDR3 was HTBI. TCRdb reanalysed the multiplex PCR reads using MiXCR and keeps one entry per CDR3 protein. This table holds 600,000 or so distinct CDR3 sequences, 40% to 55% found once. Patients aged 18 to 65 had newly diagnosed hyperthyroidism lasting under 2 months. Study results and caveats: Ophthalmopathy was identified by the model a median around 6 months ahead of onset. In the analysis, a 13 V-J model separated ophthalmopathy from stable hyperthyroidism.

Material for sequencing was peripheral blood or thyroid tissue (not recorded which). The TCR sequence derives from a woman aged 18-35 years with Graves' hyperthyroidism. The rearrangement links TRBV10-2 to TRBJ1-2, with a weak D call TRBD1 (5 bases). This CDR3 is CATATASDYGYTF. DNA for the CDR3: TGCGCCACCGCGACAGCATCAGACTATGGCTACACCTTC.